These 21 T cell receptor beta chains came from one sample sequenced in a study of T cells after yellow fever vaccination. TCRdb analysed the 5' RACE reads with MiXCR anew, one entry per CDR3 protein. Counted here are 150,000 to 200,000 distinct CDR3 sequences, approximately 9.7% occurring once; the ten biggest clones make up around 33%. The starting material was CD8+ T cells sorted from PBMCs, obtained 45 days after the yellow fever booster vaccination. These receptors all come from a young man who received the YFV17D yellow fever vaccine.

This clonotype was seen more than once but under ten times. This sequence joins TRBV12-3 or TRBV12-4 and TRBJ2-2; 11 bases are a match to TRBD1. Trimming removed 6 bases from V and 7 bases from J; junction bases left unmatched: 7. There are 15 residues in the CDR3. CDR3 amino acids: CASSTTGTGGGELFF. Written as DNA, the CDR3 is TGTGCCAGCAGCACAACCGGGACAGGGGGCGGGGAGCTGTTTTTT.

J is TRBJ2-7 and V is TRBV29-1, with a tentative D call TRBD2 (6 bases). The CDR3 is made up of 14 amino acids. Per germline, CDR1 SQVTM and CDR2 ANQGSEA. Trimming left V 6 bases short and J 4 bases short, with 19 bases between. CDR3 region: CSVRTVLGGYEQYF. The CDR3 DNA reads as TGCAGCGTCAGAACGGTTTTGGGGGGTTACGAGCAGTACTTC.

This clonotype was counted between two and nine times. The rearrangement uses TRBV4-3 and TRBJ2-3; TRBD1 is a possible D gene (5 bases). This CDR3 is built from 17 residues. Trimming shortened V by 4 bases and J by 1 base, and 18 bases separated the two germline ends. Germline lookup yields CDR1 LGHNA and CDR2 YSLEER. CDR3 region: CASSRIERAGRTDTQYF. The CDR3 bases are TGCGCCAGCAGCCGAATAGAACGGGCAGGGCGCACAGATACGCAGTATTTT.

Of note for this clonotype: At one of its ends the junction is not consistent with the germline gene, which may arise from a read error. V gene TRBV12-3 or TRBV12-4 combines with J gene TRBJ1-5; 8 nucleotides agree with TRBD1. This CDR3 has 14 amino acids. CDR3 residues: CASSWGQENRPQHF. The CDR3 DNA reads TGTGCCAGCAGTTGGGGACAGGAGAATCGGCCCCAGCATTTT.

The CDR3 nucleotides are TGTGCCAGCAGTTACTCGCCGGGGGGGGCCTACGAGCAGTACTTC. It is translated as CASSYSPGGAYEQYF. The rearrangement uses TRBV6-2 or TRBV6-3 and TRBJ2-7; TRBD2 matches at 8 bases. Germline values: CDR1 MNHEY, CDR2 SVGEGT. The CDR3 contains 15 residues. After removal of 0 bases from V and 2 bases from J, the junction contained 3 bases not matched to a gene.

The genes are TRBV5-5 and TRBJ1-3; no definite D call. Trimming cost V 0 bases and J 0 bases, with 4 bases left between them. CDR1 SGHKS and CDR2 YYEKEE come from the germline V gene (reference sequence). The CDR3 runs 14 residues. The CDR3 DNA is TGTGCCAGCAGCTTGGTTTTCTCTGGAAACACCATATATTTT. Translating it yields CASSLVFSGNTIYF. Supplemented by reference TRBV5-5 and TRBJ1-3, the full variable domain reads DAGVTQSPTHLIKTRGQQVTLRCSPISGHKSVSWYQQVLGQGPQFIFQYYEKEERGRGNFPDRFSARQFPNYSSELNVNALLLGDSALYLCASSLVFSGNTIYFGEGSWLTVV.

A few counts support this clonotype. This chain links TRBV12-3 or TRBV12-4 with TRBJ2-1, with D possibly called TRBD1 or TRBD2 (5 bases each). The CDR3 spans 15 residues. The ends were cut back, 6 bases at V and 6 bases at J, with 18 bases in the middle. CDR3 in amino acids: CASSPFPGQANEQFF. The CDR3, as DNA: TGTGCCAGCAGCCCTTTCCCGGGGCAGGCCAATGAGCAGTTCTTC.

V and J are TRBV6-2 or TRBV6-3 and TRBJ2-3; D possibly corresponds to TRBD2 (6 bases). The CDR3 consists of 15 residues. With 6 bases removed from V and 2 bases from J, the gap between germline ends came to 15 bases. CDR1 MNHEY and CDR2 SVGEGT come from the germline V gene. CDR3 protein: CASSRGRGPTDTQYF. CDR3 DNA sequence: TGTGCCAGCAGCCGTGGGCGGGGCCCCACAGATACGCAGTATTTT.

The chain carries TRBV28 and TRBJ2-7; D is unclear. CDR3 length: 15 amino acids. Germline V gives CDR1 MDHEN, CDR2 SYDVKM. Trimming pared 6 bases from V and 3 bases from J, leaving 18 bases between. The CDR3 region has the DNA TGTGCCAGCAGCCGATACCGGGTCCTAGACTACGAGCAGTACGTC. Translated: CASSRYRVLDYEQYV.

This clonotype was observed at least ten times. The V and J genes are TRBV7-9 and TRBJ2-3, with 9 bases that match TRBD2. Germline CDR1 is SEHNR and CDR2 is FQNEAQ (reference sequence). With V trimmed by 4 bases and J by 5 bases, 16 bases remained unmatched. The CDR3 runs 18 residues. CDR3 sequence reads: CASSSSLGGGAELDTQYF. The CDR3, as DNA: TGTGCCAGCAGCTCGTCCCTTGGCGGGGGGGCCGAGTTAGATACGCAGTATTTT.

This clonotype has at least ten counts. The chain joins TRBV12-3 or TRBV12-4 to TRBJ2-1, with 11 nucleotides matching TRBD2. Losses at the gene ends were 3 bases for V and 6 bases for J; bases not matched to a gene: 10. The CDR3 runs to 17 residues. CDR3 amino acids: CASSLSTSGGRVNEQFF. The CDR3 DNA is TGTGCCAGCAGTTTGAGTACTAGCGGGGGAAGGGTCAATGAGCAGTTCTTC.

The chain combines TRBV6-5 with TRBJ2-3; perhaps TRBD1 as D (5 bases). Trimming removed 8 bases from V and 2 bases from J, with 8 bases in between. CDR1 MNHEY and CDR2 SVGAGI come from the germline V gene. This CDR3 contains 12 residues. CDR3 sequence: CASGANTDTQYF. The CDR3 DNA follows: TGTGCCAGCGGGGCGAACACAGATACGCAGTATTTT.

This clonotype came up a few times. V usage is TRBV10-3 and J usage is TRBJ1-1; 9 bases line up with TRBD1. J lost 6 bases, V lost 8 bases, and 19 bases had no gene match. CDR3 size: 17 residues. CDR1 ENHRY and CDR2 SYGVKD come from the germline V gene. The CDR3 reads CAIVTSTVGQGLAEAFF. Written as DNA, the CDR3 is TGTGCCATCGTCACGTCTACGGTTGGACAGGGGTTGGCTGAAGCTTTCTTT.

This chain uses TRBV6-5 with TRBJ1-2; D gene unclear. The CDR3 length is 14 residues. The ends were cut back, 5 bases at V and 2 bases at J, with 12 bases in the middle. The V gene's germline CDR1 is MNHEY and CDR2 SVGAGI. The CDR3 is CASSTNVGNYGYTF. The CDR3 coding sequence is TGTGCCAGCAGTACGAATGTGGGGAACTATGGCTACACCTTC.

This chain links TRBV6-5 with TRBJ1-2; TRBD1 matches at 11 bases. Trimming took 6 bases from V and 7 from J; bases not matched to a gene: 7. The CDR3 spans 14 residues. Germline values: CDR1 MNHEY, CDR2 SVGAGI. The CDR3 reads CASSYRTGGGGYTF. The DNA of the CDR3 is TGTGCCAGCAGCTACCGGACAGGGGGCGGTGGCTACACCTTC.

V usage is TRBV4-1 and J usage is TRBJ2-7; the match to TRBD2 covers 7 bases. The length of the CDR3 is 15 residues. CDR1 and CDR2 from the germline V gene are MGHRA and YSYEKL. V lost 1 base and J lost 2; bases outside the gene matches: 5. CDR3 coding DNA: TGCGCCAGCAGCCAAGCGCTAGCGGAGACCTACGAGCAGTACTTC. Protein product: CASSQALAETYEQYF.

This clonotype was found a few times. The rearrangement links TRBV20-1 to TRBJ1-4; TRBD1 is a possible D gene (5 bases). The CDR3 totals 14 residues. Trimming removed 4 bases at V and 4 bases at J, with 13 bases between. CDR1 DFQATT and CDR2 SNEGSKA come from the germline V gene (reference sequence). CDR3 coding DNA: TGCAGTGCTAAAGGGGTTGGGGGTAATGAAAAACTGTTTTTT. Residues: CSAKGVGGNEKLFF.

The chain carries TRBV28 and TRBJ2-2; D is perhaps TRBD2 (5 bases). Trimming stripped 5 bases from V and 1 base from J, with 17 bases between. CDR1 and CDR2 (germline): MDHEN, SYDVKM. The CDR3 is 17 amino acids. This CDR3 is CASSPWGATQNTGELFF. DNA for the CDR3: TGTGCCAGCAGTCCTTGGGGAGCGACACAGAACACCGGGGAGCTGTTTTTT.

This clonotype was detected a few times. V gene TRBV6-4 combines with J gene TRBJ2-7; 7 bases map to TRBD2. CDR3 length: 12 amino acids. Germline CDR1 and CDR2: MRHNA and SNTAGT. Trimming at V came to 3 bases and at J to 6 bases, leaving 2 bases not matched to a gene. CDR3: CASSEWGGEQYV. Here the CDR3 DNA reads TGTGCCAGCAGTGAGTGGGGGGGCGAGCAGTACGTC.

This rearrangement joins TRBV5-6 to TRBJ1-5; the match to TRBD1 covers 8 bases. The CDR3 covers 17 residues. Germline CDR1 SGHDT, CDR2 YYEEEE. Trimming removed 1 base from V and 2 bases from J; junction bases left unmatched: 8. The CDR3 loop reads CASSLRQGAPGNQPQHF. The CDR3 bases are TGTGCCAGCAGCTTGAGGCAGGGGGCGCCGGGCAATCAGCCCCAGCATTTT.

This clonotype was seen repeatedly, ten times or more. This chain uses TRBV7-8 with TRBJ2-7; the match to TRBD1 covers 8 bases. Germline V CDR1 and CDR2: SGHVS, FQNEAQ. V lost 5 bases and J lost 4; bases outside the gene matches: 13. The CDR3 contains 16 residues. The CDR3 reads CASSPRDRLIRYEQYF. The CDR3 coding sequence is TGTGCCAGCAGCCCGCGGGACAGGCTTATTCGGTACGAGCAGTACTTC.